One and the same sample provided the 22 T cell receptor beta chains below, sequenced in a study of cytomegalovirus exposure and HLA in healthy donors. The PCR contained 60 Vbeta and 13 Jbeta primers. Sequenced by immunoSEQ multiplex PCR; TCRdb stores in-frame clones only, minus some. The repertoire has 130,000 or so clones, roughly 80% of them found once; the top ten carry 1.5% to 2%. The sample comprised PBMCs. These receptors originate from a female donor in good health and CMV-seronegative.

This chain joins TRBV15 and TRBJ2-3; TRBD2 matches 11 bases. The CDR3 is 15 residues long. Germline V gene sequence: CDR1 LNHNV, CDR2 YYDKDF (reference sequence). With V trimmed by 2 bases and J by 5 bases, 3 bases remained unmatched. The CDR3 reads CATSRQLAGEDTQYF. The CDR3 DNA is TGTGCCACCAGCAGACAACTAGCGGGGGAAGATACGCAGTATTTT.

This clone has only a few counts. The CDR3 sequence is CASSVEGNAAGITDTQYF. CDR3 coding DNA: TGTGCCAGCAGCGTAGAAGGGAACGCGGCGGGCATCACAGATACGCAGTATTTT. The rearrangement links TRBV9 to TRBJ2-3; weak D call: TRBD2 (5 bases). CDR1 and CDR2 (germline): SGDLS, YYNGEE. Trimming removed 0 bases at V and 2 bases at J, with 19 bases between. This CDR3 is 18 amino acids long.

This clone was seen only once. The V call is TRBV11-2, the J call TRBJ2-1; 7 bases match TRBD1. Germline loops: CDR1 SGHAT, CDR2 FQNNGV. The CDR3 extends over 15 amino acids. V gave up 5 bases and J gave up 4 bases; unmatched junction bases: 8. The chain's CDR3 is CASSRLQGLYNEQFF. As DNA, the CDR3 is TGTGCCAGCAGCCGGCTACAGGGGTTGTACAATGAGCAGTTCTTC.

This clone was seen a few times. V is TRBV5-4 and J is TRBJ1-4; 9 bases fit TRBD1. The CDR3 sequence is 15 residues long. V was pared by 0 bases and J by 8 bases, with 5 bases of the junction left unmatched. Per the germline V gene, CDR1 is SGHNT and CDR2 is YYREEE (reference sequence). The CDR3 spells CASSLEQGASEKLFF. The DNA for the CDR3 is TGTGCCAGCAGCTTGGAACAGGGGGCTTCGGAAAAACTGTTTTTT. Together with reference TRBV5-4 and TRBJ1-4, the CDR3 gives the full variable domain: ETGVTQSPTHLIKTRGQQVTLRCSSQSGHNTVSWYQQALGQGPQFIFQYYREEENGRGNFPPRFSGLQFPNYSSELNVNALELDDSALYLCASSLEQGASEKLFFGSGTQLSVL.

This chain joins TRBV7-2 and TRBJ1-4; no firm D call. The CDR3 is made up of 16 amino acids. V was shortened by 1 base and J by 3 bases, with 12 bases between the two germline ends. Germline lookup yields CDR1 SGHTA and CDR2 FQGNSA. The CDR3 spells CASSLEGEQANEKLFF. CDR3 DNA: TGTGCCAGCAGCTTAGAAGGCGAGCAGGCTAATGAAAAACTGTTTTTT.

V and J are TRBV7-9 and TRBJ2-5; D is perhaps TRBD1 (6 bases). The germline V gene has CDR1 SEHNR and CDR2 FQNEAQ (reference sequence). V lost 0 bases and J 0 bases, leaving 14 bases between the germline ends. The CDR3 is made up of 17 amino acids. CDR3 DNA: TGTGCCAGCAGCTTAGCCAAGGCAGGGGTACACCAAGAGACCCAGTACTTC. Translated: CASSLAKAGVHQETQYF.

The chain uses TRBV5-6 and TRBJ1-2; D remains ambiguous. This CDR3 contains 14 residues. The V end was cut by 0 bases, the J end by 7 bases, with 13 bases between. Germline loops: CDR1 SGHDT, CDR2 YYEEEE. The CDR3 reads CASSLEVGEGGYTF. CDR3 sequence (DNA): TGTGCCAGCAGCTTGGAGGTTGGGGAGGGTGGCTACACCTTC.

V and J are TRBV19 and TRBJ2-2; 7 bases are shared with TRBD1. CDR1 LNHDA and CDR2 SQIVND come from the germline V gene (reference sequence). This CDR3 region has 14 residues. The ends lost 7 bases at V and 3 bases at J; junction bases unmatched: 5. CDR3 coding DNA: TGTGCCAGTACCCGTGACAGGGACACCGGGGAGCTGTTTTTT. Translation: CASTRDRDTGELFF. Using reference TRBV19 and TRBJ2-2 for the parts outside the CDR3, the full variable domain is DGGITQSPKYLFRKEGQNVTLSCEQNLNHDAMYWYRQDPGQGLRLIYYSQIVNDFQKGDIAEGYSVSREKKESFPLTVTSAQKNPTAFYLCASTRDRDTGELFFGEGSRLTVL.

This clone was found a few times. V gene TRBV11-3 combines with J gene TRBJ1-1, with TRBD1 as a possible D gene (5 bases). The CDR3 spans 13 residues. Trimming stripped 4 bases from V and 1 base from J, with 7 bases between. Germline CDR1 is SGHNT and CDR2 is YENEEA. For the CDR3, the DNA is TGTGCCAGCAGCTCGCAGGGGAACACTGAAGCTTTCTTT. Amino acids: CASSSQGNTEAFF. Filled out from reference TRBV11-3 and TRBJ1-1, the complete variable domain reads EAGVVQSPRYKIIEKKQPVAFWCNPISGHNTLYWYLQNLGQGPELLIRYENEEAVDDSQLPKDRFSAERLKGVDSTLKIQPAELGDSAVYLCASSSQGNTEAFFGQGTRLTVV.

The V and J genes are TRBV5-1 and TRBJ1-5; 9 nucleotides match TRBD1. Germline V gene data show CDR1 as SGHRS and CDR2 as YFSETQ. The CDR3 runs 16 residues. V shed 0 bases and J 2 bases; nucleotides not matched to a gene: 3. CDR3 DNA: TGCGCCAGCAGCTTGGGGACAGGGGCCCGCAATCAGCCCCAGCATTTT. It is translated as CASSLGTGARNQPQHF.

The V call is TRBV27, the J call TRBJ2-3; maybe TRBD1 (6 bases). Germline CDR1 MNHEY, CDR2 SMNVEV (reference sequence). The V gene lost 6 bases and the J gene lost 2 bases, with 24 bases spanning the gap. The length of the CDR3 is 18 residues. The CDR3 here is CASSHLRDTSRTTDTQYF. The CDR3 coding sequence is TGTGCCAGCAGCCACCTCCGGGACACATCCCGAACCACAGATACGCAGTATTTT.

The gene calls are TRBV5-4 and TRBJ2-3; TRBD2 aligns across 8 bases. CDR1 is SGHNT and CDR2 is YYREEE in the germline V gene (reference sequence). The CDR3 covers 15 residues. Trimming cost V 3 bases and J 1 base; bases outside gene matches: 4. CDR3: CASSSSGGGTDTQYF. CDR3 DNA sequence: TGTGCCAGCAGCTCGAGCGGGGGCGGCACAGATACGCAGTATTTT.

The chain links TRBV7-9 to TRBJ1-2; D gene uncertain. In germline, CDR1 is SEHNR, CDR2 FQNEAQ (reference sequence). The V and J ends lost 1 base and 8 bases respectively, with 8 bases between them. The CDR3 consists of 12 residues. CDR3 amino acids: CASSLVREGYTF. The DNA of the CDR3 is TGTGCCAGCAGCTTAGTACGCGAGGGCTACACCTTC.

This clone appeared a few times. This chain uses TRBV5-1 with TRBJ2-5, with TRBD2 identical over 8 bases. The CDR3 has 15 amino acids. V gave up 4 bases and J gave up 4 bases; unmatched junction bases: 9. Germline V lookup: CDR1 SGHRS, CDR2 YFSETQ. For the CDR3, the DNA is TGCGCCAGCAGCCCCGTAGCGGGGAGGGGAGAGACCCAGTACTTC. As protein: CASSPVAGRGETQYF. Full variable domain (missing parts from reference TRBV5-1 and TRBJ2-5): KAGVTQTPRYLIKTRGQQVTLSCSPISGHRSVSWYQQTPGQGLQFLFEYFSETQRNKGNFPGRFSGRQFSNSRSEMNVSTLELGDSALYLCASSPVAGRGETQYFGPGTRLLVL.

The rearrangement joins TRBV5-4 to TRBJ1-5; weak D call: TRBD1 (5 bases). Germline CDR1 reads SGHNT; CDR2 reads YYREEE (reference sequence). The CDR3 runs to 15 residues. Trimming removed 3 bases at V and 4 bases at J, with 14 bases between. This CDR3 is CASSSNKGHNQPQHF. In nucleotides, the CDR3 is TGTGCCAGCAGCTCGAATAAGGGGCATAATCAGCCCCAGCATTTT.

This clone was recorded once. The CDR3 region is CASSRTGKGHEQYF. CDR3 in DNA: TGTGCCAGCAGCAGAACAGGGAAGGGGCACGAGCAGTACTTC. This rearrangement joins TRBV14 to TRBJ2-7, with a possible D match to TRBD1 (6 bases). The V end was cut by 5 bases, the J end by 5 bases, with 16 bases between. This CDR3 is built from 14 residues. Germline V CDR1 and CDR2: SGHDN, FVKESK.

The chain is built from TRBV7-2 and TRBJ2-4; 8 bases align to TRBD1. The V gene end was trimmed by 1 base and the J gene end by 15 bases; junction bases not matched to a gene: 2. From germline, CDR1 is SGHTA and CDR2 FQGNSA. CDR3 size: 11 residues. DNA of the CDR3: TGTGCCAGCAGCTTAGAGGGACAGGCGTACTTC. It translates to CASSLEGQAYF.

The chain has TRBV10-3 and TRBJ2-1; 10 positions match TRBD2. Germline V gives CDR1 ENHRY, CDR2 SYGVKD. CDR3 size: 18 residues. V lost 3 bases to trimming and J lost 7 bases; unmatched junction nucleotides: 15. The CDR3 protein is CAISEKTTSGRAGNEQFF. CDR3 in DNA: TGTGCCATCAGTGAAAAAACTACCAGCGGGAGGGCCGGGAATGAGCAGTTCTTC.

The chain joins TRBV30 to TRBJ2-1, with TRBD2 matching 10 bases. Germline V gene lookup returns CDR1 GTSNPN and CDR2 SVGIG (reference sequence). The CDR3 is made up of 13 amino acids. V was clipped by 5 bases and J by 4 bases; unmatched bases: 2. CDR3 DNA: TGTGCCTGGGAGCGGGAGGGGTACAATGAGCAGTTCTTC. The encoded protein is CAWEREGYNEQFF. The variable domain in full, completed from reference TRBV30 and TRBJ2-1, reads SQTIHQWPATLVQPVGSPLSLECTVEGTSNPNLYWYRQAAGRGLQLLFYSVGIGQISSEVPQNLSASRPQDRQFILSSKKLLLSDSGFYLCAWEREGYNEQFFGPGTRLTVL.

The chain combines TRBV11-2 with TRBJ2-1; 7 nucleotides agree with TRBD1. V shed 6 bases, J shed 7 bases, and the junction held 15 bases outside the gene matches. Germline CDR1 reads SGHAT; CDR2 reads FQNNGV. The CDR3 loop spans 16 amino acids. Here the CDR3 reads CASRPRGGQRRNEQFF. CDR3 sequence (DNA): TGTGCCAGCAGGCCAAGAGGGGGACAGAGGAGGAATGAGCAGTTCTTC.

This clone was counted a single time. The genes are TRBV9 and TRBJ2-5; 7 bases line up with TRBD1. J was trimmed by 4 bases and V by 3 bases; bases with no gene match: 6. CDR3 length equals 14 residues. The germline V gene has CDR1 SGDLS and CDR2 YYNGEE. The CDR3 here is CASSGGTEPETQYF. Here the CDR3 DNA reads TGTGCCAGCAGCGGAGGGACAGAGCCAGAGACCCAGTACTTC.

The chain employs TRBV4-1 and TRBJ1-2; D may be TRBD1 (5 bases). The germline V gene has CDR1 MGHRA and CDR2 YSYEKL. This CDR3 region has 14 residues. Trimming took off 10 bases at V and 3 bases at J, with 18 bases between the two ends. As DNA, the CDR3 is TGCGCCAAGAGGCCCGCCCCAGGGCACTATGGCTACACCTTC. This gives the protein CAKRPAPGHYGYTF.